The rows below give T cell receptor beta chains drawn from one sample of a study of response to subunit inactivated influenza vaccine. Each CDR3 protein is one row after TCRdb ran MiXCR on the RT-PCR reads. This sample carries approximately 520,000 distinct CDR3 sequences, 25% of them seen once, and the ten largest clones take around 2%. Sequencing used CD4+ T cells sorted from PBMCs, obtained 4 to 6 days after vaccination. All receptors derive from a man aged 45-65 years who received an inactivated influenza vaccine. Each CDR3 is given with its conserved first and last residue. The D gene is left open where the match is weak. Clone size appears in some rows only: once, few, many, or a class for an expanded clone.

D,J,size,V,CDR3,DNA
NA,TRBJ2-5,NA,TRBV12-3/TRBV12-4,CASSLDQNEETQYF,TGTGCCAGCAGTTTAGATCAGAATGAGGAGACCCAGTACTTC
NA,TRBJ2-1,few,TRBV24-1,CATSDLAGHSYNEQFF,TGTGCCACCAGTGATTTAGCGGGACACTCCTACAATGAGCAGTTCTTC
NA,TRBJ1-1,NA,TRBV6-2/TRBV6-3,CASSQGGGAFF,TGTGCCAGCAGTCAAGGCGGGGGAGCTTTCTTT
NA,TRBJ2-7,NA,TRBV24-1,CATSDSRDISYEQYF,TGTGCCACCAGTGATTCCCGGGACATCTCCTACGAGCAGTACTTC
NA,TRBJ1-2,NA,TRBV5-1,CASSFVGTDYGYTF,TGCGCCAGCAGTTTTGTGGGGACGGACTATGGCTACACCTTC
NA,TRBJ2-2,NA,TRBV5-1,CASSSGMGRRNTGELFF,TGCGCCAGCAGCTCGGGGATGGGCAGGAGGAACACCGGGGAGCTGTTTTTT
NA,TRBJ2-3,few,TRBV5-1,CASSPLGVGSTDTQYF,TGCGCCAGCAGCCCACTTGGGGTGGGGAGCACAGATACGCAGTATTTT
TRBD2,TRBJ2-5,NA,TRBV7-9,CASSSRAGDGAETQYF,TGTGCCAGCAGCTCCAGAGCGGGAGATGGGGCGGAGACCCAGTACTTC
NA,TRBJ1-1,NA,TRBV7-9,CASSLGGDNTEAFF,TGTGCCAGCAGCTTAGGGGGCGACAACACTGAAGCTTTCTTT
TRBD2,TRBJ2-1,NA,TRBV9,CASSVGLAASYNEQFF,TGTGCCAGCAGCGTAGGACTAGCGGCATCCTACAATGAGCAGTTCTTC
NA,TRBJ1-6,NA,TRBV30,CAWSVSSPLHF,TGTGCCTGGAGTGTAAGTTCACCCCTCCACTTT
TRBD2,TRBJ2-7,NA,TRBV6-1,CASSETGTSSGEQYF,TGTGCCAGCAGCGAAACCGGGACTAGCTCCGGCGAGCAGTACTTC
TRBD2,TRBJ2-7,NA,TRBV7-2,CASSAGGPLVEQYF,TGTGCCAGCAGCGCGGGGGGCCCTTTGGTAGAGCAGTACTTC
NA,TRBJ1-5,NA,TRBV2,CASSDSGGAQHF,TGTGCCAGCAGTGATTCCGGGGGGGCCCAGCATTTT
NA,TRBJ2-2,NA,TRBV5-6,CASSLYGELFF,TGTGCCAGCAGCTTGTACGGGGAGCTGTTTTTT
NA,TRBJ2-1,many,TRBV12-3/TRBV12-4,CASSPRQAVVNEPQFF,TGTGCCAGCAGCCCCAGACAGGCGGTTGTTAATGAGCCGCAGTTCTTC
TRBD2,TRBJ2-1,few,TRBV6-4,CASSPLAGVGNEQFF,TGTGCCAGCAGTCCGCTAGCGGGAGTGGGTAATGAGCAGTTCTTC
TRBD2,TRBJ2-5,NA,TRBV5-6,CASSLREGRGTQYF,TGTGCCAGCAGTTTGAGGGAGGGCCGGGGGACCCAGTACTTC
NA,TRBJ1-2,NA,TRBV5-1,CASSLAADLNYGYTF,TGCGCCAGCAGCTTGGCCGCAGACCTTAACTATGGCTACACCTTC
NA,TRBJ2-5,few,TRBV12-3/TRBV12-4,CASSPSRGGAQYF,TGTGCCAGCAGTCCCAGCAGGGGTGGGGCCCAGTACTTC
NA,TRBJ2-7,few,TRBV28,CASSGPGIGEQYF,TGTGCCAGCAGTGGCCCGGGGATAGGCGAGCAGTACTTC
TRBD1,TRBJ2-5,NA,TRBV24-1,CATSDSGTGVPETQYF,TGTGCCACCAGTGATTCAGGGACAGGGGTTCCAGAGACCCAGTACTTC
NA,TRBJ2-5,few,TRBV7-2,CASTRRGEETQYF,TGTGCCAGCACCCGAAGGGGTGAAGAGACCCAGTACTTC
NA,TRBJ2-3,NA,TRBV7-2,CASSLDYGADTQYF,TGTGCCAGCAGCTTAGACTACGGGGCAGATACGCAGTATTTT
NA,TRBJ2-3,once,TRBV20-1,CSARGPVVQGQYF,TGCAGTGCTCGGGGCCCCGTGGTGCAGGGGCAGTATTTT
NA,TRBJ2-5,NA,TRBV4-3,CASSRLWGETQYF,TGCGCCAGCAGTCGATTGTGGGGCGAGACCCAGTACTTC
NA,TRBJ2-7,NA,TRBV12-3/TRBV12-4,CASSLIPSEQYF,TGTGCCAGCAGTTTAATCCCATCCGAGCAGTACTTC
NA,TRBJ2-4,few,TRBV12-3/TRBV12-4,CASSLAQGSNIQYF,TGTGCCAGCAGTTTAGCGCAGGGGTCAAACATTCAGTACTTC
NA,TRBJ1-1,few,TRBV5-1,CASSLAGWDVAFF,TGCGCCAGCAGCTTGGCTGGGTGGGATGTAGCTTTCTTT
TRBD1,TRBJ1-6,NA,TRBV12-3/TRBV12-4,CASGKGGTGVGSPLHF,TGTGCCAGCGGAAAAGGGGGGACAGGGGTGGGGTCACCCCTCCACTTT
NA,TRBJ2-7,few,TRBV24-1,CATGGRGVNEQYF,TGTGCCACCGGAGGCAGGGGGGTGAACGAGCAGTACTTC
NA,TRBJ2-3,NA,TRBV7-2,CASSSRLNADTQYF,TGTGCCAGCAGCTCCAGACTAAACGCAGATACGCAGTATTTT
NA,TRBJ2-1,NA,TRBV29-1,CSVADAWNEQFF,TGCAGCGTTGCAGATGCGTGGAATGAGCAGTTCTTC
TRBD2,TRBJ2-1,few,TRBV24-1,CATSDPAGDRHNEQFF,TGTGCCACCAGTGATCCGGCGGGAGATAGGCACAATGAGCAGTTCTTC
NA,TRBJ2-1,many,TRBV7-2,CASSLTASSYNEQFF,TGTGCCAGCAGCTTAACGGCTAGCTCCTACAATGAGCAGTTCTTC
NA,TRBJ2-1,NA,TRBV7-9,CASSLDGTPVREQFF,TGTGCCAGCAGCTTAGACGGGACACCCGTCCGGGAGCAGTTCTTC
NA,TRBJ2-2,NA,TRBV4-2,CASSLPAGPWGGELFF,TGTGCCAGCAGCCTTCCAGCAGGCCCCTGGGGCGGGGAGCTGTTTTTT
NA,TRBJ2-7,NA,TRBV3-1,CASSTPTTSGEQYF,TGTGCCAGCAGCACACCCACCACCTCGGGGGAGCAGTACTTC
NA,TRBJ2-2,NA,TRBV24-1,CATSDQDTLSGGELFF,TGTGCCACCAGTGATCAGGACACCCTGTCGGGCGGGGAGCTGTTTTTT
NA,TRBJ2-5,few,TRBV4-1,CASSQVAARKETQYF,TGCGCCAGCAGCCAAGTAGCCGCCAGAAAAGAGACCCAGTACTTC
TRBD2,TRBJ2-7,few,TRBV5-1,CASSTGGREKTYEQYF,TGCGCCAGCAGCACCGGAGGGCGGGAGAAAACCTACGAGCAGTACTTC
TRBD2,TRBJ2-1,few,TRBV20-1,CSASRSGGAMHNEQFF,TGCAGTGCTAGTCGTAGCGGGGGGGCGATGCACAATGAGCAGTTCTTC
NA,TRBJ2-1,few,TRBV4-3,CASSQERNPYNEQFF,TGCGCCAGCAGCCAAGAAAGGAACCCCTACAATGAGCAGTTCTTC
TRBD2,TRBJ2-1,NA,TRBV4-2,CASSPHFSGRGNEQFF,TGTGCCAGCAGCCCCCACTTTAGCGGGAGAGGAAATGAGCAGTTCTTC
TRBD2,TRBJ2-1,NA,TRBV20-1,CSARPGGTHNEQFF,TGCAGTGCTAGGCCGGGGGGGACGCACAATGAGCAGTTCTTC
TRBD1,TRBJ1-2,many,TRBV4-2,CASSHPLQGARGYTF,TGTGCCAGCAGCCACCCTCTGCAGGGGGCTAGGGGCTACACCTTC
NA,TRBJ1-5,NA,TRBV3-1,CASSQGITSQPQHF,TGTGCCAGCAGCCAAGGGATCACAAGTCAGCCCCAGCATTTT
NA,TRBJ1-3,NA,TRBV12-3/TRBV12-4,CASSFSTSSGNTIYF,TGTGCCAGCAGTTTTTCAACAAGCTCTGGAAACACCATATATTTT
NA,TRBJ2-7,NA,TRBV20-1,CSARLVGTYEQYF,TGCAGTGCTAGACTAGTGGGGACCTACGAGCAGTACTTC
NA,TRBJ2-7,NA,TRBV15,CATSRDYQVRMPEQYF,TGTGCCACCAGCAGAGATTACCAGGTCCGAATGCCCGAGCAGTACTTC
TRBD2,TRBJ2-3,NA,TRBV5-1,CASSAGPTSGGAGTDTQYF,TGCGCCAGCAGCGCCGGCCCGACCAGCGGGGGGGCTGGCACAGATACGCAGTATTTT
NA,TRBJ2-1,NA,TRBV28,CASSVAPEAGYNEQFF,TGTGCCAGCAGTGTAGCCCCCGAGGCAGGGTACAATGAGCAGTTCTTC
NA,TRBJ2-2,NA,TRBV7-9,CASSSSDTGELFF,TGTGCCAGCAGCTCCTCGGACACCGGGGAGCTGTTTTTT
NA,TRBJ2-7,NA,TRBV28,CASSFHSTNYEQYF,TGTGCCAGCAGTTTTCATTCGACGAACTACGAGCAGTACTTC
NA,TRBJ2-1,few,TRBV5-1,CASSLNQNNEQFF,TGCGCCAGCAGCTTGAACCAAAACAATGAGCAGTTCTTC
NA,TRBJ2-3,NA,TRBV7-9,CASSGISGDTQYF,TGTGCCAGCAGCGGGATCAGTGGAGATACGCAGTATTTT
NA,TRBJ1-1,few,TRBV20-1,CSATGQPQGTEAFF,TGCAGTGCTACTGGACAGCCCCAGGGGACTGAAGCTTTCTTT
NA,TRBJ1-2,few,TRBV5-6,CASSPNRGDMYYGYTF,TGTGCCAGCAGCCCGAATAGGGGGGACATGTACTATGGCTACACCTTC
TRBD1,TRBJ1-5,NA,TRBV6-2/TRBV6-3,CASSSAGGINQPQHF,TGTGCCAGCAGTTCGGCAGGGGGCATCAATCAGCCCCAGCATTTT